This is a list of T cell receptor beta chains from one sample in a study of radiotherapy plus CTLA-4 blockade in lung cancer. Sequencing used immunoSEQ multiplex PCR; TCRdb keeps in-frame clones, though not all of them. The sample lists under 40,000 clones, roughly 70% occurring once. The specimen comprised peripheral blood, sampled from a patient treated with radiotherapy plus ipilimumab. The receptors derive from a human donor with non-small cell lung cancer who had stable disease on radiotherapy plus ipilimumab. Each CDR3 is given with its conserved first and last residue. The D gene is left open where the match is weak. A row's size may be missing; if present it is once, few, many or a size class.

v_gene: TRBV11-2; j_gene: TRBJ2-4; abundance: .; d_gene: .; CDR3aa: CASSSFKLRAKNIQYF; CDR3nt: TGTGCCAGCAGCTCCTTCAAATTAAGAGCCAAAAACATTCAGTACTTC
v_gene: TRBV6-5; j_gene: TRBJ2-3; abundance: .; d_gene: .; CDR3aa: CASSVSHTDTQYF; CDR3nt: TGTGCCAGCAGTGTCAGCCACACAGATACGCAGTATTTT
v_gene: TRBV5-4; j_gene: TRBJ1-2; abundance: once; d_gene: .; CDR3aa: CASSLPSGSAYGYTF; CDR3nt: TGTGCCAGCAGCTTGCCTTCAGGGAGCGCCTATGGCTACACCTTC
v_gene: TRBV6-5; j_gene: TRBJ1-2; abundance: few; d_gene: .; CDR3aa: CASTVTATNYGYTF; CDR3nt: TGTGCCAGCACGGTAACAGCTACAAACTATGGCTACACCTTC
v_gene: TRBV6-4; j_gene: TRBJ2-2; abundance: .; d_gene: .; CDR3aa: CASSEGGGTGELFF; CDR3nt: TGTGCCAGCAGTGAAGGGGGGGGCACCGGGGAGCTGTTTTTT
v_gene: TRBV6-6; j_gene: TRBJ2-3; abundance: .; d_gene: .; CDR3aa: CASSLSVSADTQYF; CDR3nt: TGTGCCAGCAGTTTATCGGTCTCCGCGGATACGCAGTATTTT
v_gene: TRBV5-4; j_gene: TRBJ1-3; abundance: .; d_gene: TRBD1; CDR3aa: CASLGKGDSSGNTIYF; CDR3nt: TGTGCCAGCCTTGGGAAAGGGGACAGCTCTGGAAACACCATATATTTT
v_gene: TRBV14; j_gene: TRBJ1-1; abundance: medium-sized; d_gene: .; CDR3aa: CASSHAGGWEAFF; CDR3nt: TGTGCCAGCAGCCACGCAGGTGGGTGGGAAGCTTTCTTT
v_gene: TRBV7-2; j_gene: TRBJ2-4; abundance: .; d_gene: TRBD1; CDR3aa: CASSLGTGTDIQYF; CDR3nt: TGTGCCAGCAGCTTGGGGACAGGCACCGACATTCAGTACTTC
v_gene: TRBV19; j_gene: TRBJ2-7; abundance: .; d_gene: .; CDR3aa: CASSIKVAYEQYF; CDR3nt: TGTGCCAGTAGTATAAAAGTGGCCTACGAGCAGTACTTC
v_gene: TRBV11-3; j_gene: TRBJ2-2; abundance: .; d_gene: TRBD2; CDR3aa: CASSRRAGVAGELFF; CDR3nt: TGTGCCAGCAGCCGGAGGGCGGGAGTAGCCGGGGAGCTGTTTTTT
v_gene: TRBV9; j_gene: TRBJ2-3; abundance: .; d_gene: .; CDR3aa: CASSVLGADTQYF; CDR3nt: TGTGCCAGCAGCGTACTGGGGGCAGATACGCAGTATTTT
v_gene: TRBV2; j_gene: TRBJ2-5; abundance: .; d_gene: .; CDR3aa: CASSVVGTYGTQYF; CDR3nt: TGTGCCAGCAGTGTGGTCGGGACCTACGGGACCCAGTACTTC
v_gene: TRBV7-9; j_gene: TRBJ2-5; abundance: .; d_gene: .; CDR3aa: CASSLYQTLKETQYF; CDR3nt: TGTGCCAGCAGCTTATACCAAACCCTCAAAGAGACCCAGTACTTC
v_gene: TRBV19; j_gene: TRBJ2-5; abundance: .; d_gene: .; CDR3aa: CASSRASETQYF; CDR3nt: TGTGCCAGTAGTAGGGCTAGTGAGACCCAGTACTTC
v_gene: TRBV28; j_gene: TRBJ2-2; abundance: .; d_gene: TRBD1; CDR3aa: CASRPDRGQVGELFF; CDR3nt: TGTGCCAGCAGGCCTGACAGGGGGCAGGTCGGGGAGCTGTTTTTT
v_gene: TRBV7-7; j_gene: TRBJ2-7; abundance: few; d_gene: TRBD2; CDR3aa: CASSLGLGNEQYF; CDR3nt: TGTGCTAGCAGCTTAGGACTAGGAAACGAGCAGTACTTC
v_gene: TRBV28; j_gene: TRBJ2-5; abundance: once; d_gene: .; CDR3aa: CASRREETQYF; CDR3nt: TGTGCCAGCAGGAGAGAAGAGACCCAGTACTTC
v_gene: TRBV19; j_gene: TRBJ1-5; abundance: .; d_gene: .; CDR3aa: CASRLREQGFNQPQHF; CDR3nt: TGTGCCAGTAGATTGAGGGAACAGGGCTTCAATCAGCCCCAGCATTTT
v_gene: TRBV27; j_gene: TRBJ2-3; abundance: .; d_gene: TRBD2; CDR3aa: CASSFGGGPTDTQYF; CDR3nt: TGTGCCAGCAGTTTTGGGGGAGGGCCGACAGATACGCAGTATTTT
v_gene: TRBV28; j_gene: TRBJ1-5; abundance: .; d_gene: .; CDR3aa: CASRPGVRYGNQPQHF; CDR3nt: TGTGCCAGCAGGCCAGGGGTTCGGTATGGCAATCAGCCCCAGCATTTT
v_gene: TRBV4-3; j_gene: TRBJ2-3; abundance: .; d_gene: TRBD2; CDR3aa: CASSRSAPSGNPSTDTQYF; CDR3nt: TGCGCCAGCAGCCGCTCTGCTCCTAGCGGGAATCCTAGCACAGATACGCAGTATTTT
v_gene: TRBV23-1; j_gene: TRBJ2-2; abundance: .; d_gene: TRBD1; CDR3aa: CASTRGRGQVGELFF; CDR3nt: TGCGCCAGCACCCGGGGCAGGGGGCAGGTCGGGGAGCTGTTTTTT
v_gene: TRBV27; j_gene: TRBJ1-1; abundance: .; d_gene: .; CDR3aa: CASSLKGMNTEAFF; CDR3nt: TGTGCCAGCAGTTTAAAGGGCATGAACACTGAAGCTTTCTTT
v_gene: TRBV5-6; j_gene: TRBJ2-5; abundance: .; d_gene: .; CDR3aa: CASSFIGARETQYF; CDR3nt: TGTGCCAGCAGCTTCATAGGGGCCAGAGAGACCCAGTACTTC
v_gene: TRBV28; j_gene: TRBJ2-1; abundance: .; d_gene: .; CDR3aa: CASSLAVPGDEQFF; CDR3nt: TGTGCCAGCAGTTTAGCGGTCCCTGGGGATGAGCAGTTCTTC
v_gene: TRBV7-9; j_gene: TRBJ1-1; abundance: .; d_gene: .; CDR3aa: CASSFTGNTEAFF; CDR3nt: TGTGCCAGCAGCTTTACAGGGAACACTGAAGCTTTCTTT
v_gene: TRBV19; j_gene: TRBJ2-7; abundance: .; d_gene: .; CDR3aa: CASSSARYEQYF; CDR3nt: TGTGCCAGTAGCAGCGCCCGATACGAGCAGTACTTC
v_gene: TRBV2; j_gene: TRBJ1-1; abundance: .; d_gene: .; CDR3aa: CASTADPAGGPKAFF; CDR3nt: TGTGCCAGCACAGCAGACCCCGCCGGGGGACCAAAAGCTTTCTTT
v_gene: TRBV28; j_gene: TRBJ1-2; abundance: .; d_gene: .; CDR3aa: CASSLAVNYGYTF; CDR3nt: TGTGCCAGCAGTTTAGCCGTAAACTATGGCTACACCTTC
v_gene: TRBV2; j_gene: TRBJ2-5; abundance: .; d_gene: TRBD2; CDR3aa: CASSSSGGSAQYF; CDR3nt: TGTGCCAGCAGTTCCTCCGGGGGGAGCGCCCAGTACTTC
v_gene: TRBV7-2; j_gene: TRBJ2-3; abundance: .; d_gene: TRBD2; CDR3aa: CASGFRLAGRTDTQYF; CDR3nt: TGTGCCAGCGGATTTCGACTAGCGGGAAGGACAGATACGCAGTATTTT
v_gene: TRBV5-1; j_gene: TRBJ2-3; abundance: .; d_gene: .; CDR3aa: CASSLAGVVTDTQYF; CDR3nt: TGCGCCAGCAGCTTGGCTGGCGTCGTCACAGATACGCAGTATTTT
v_gene: TRBV27; j_gene: TRBJ1-3; abundance: medium-sized; d_gene: .; CDR3aa: CASSLSGGAGGNTIYF; CDR3nt: TGTGCCAGCAGTTTATCAGGGGGGGCGGGAGGAAACACCATATATTTT
v_gene: TRBV9; j_gene: TRBJ1-1; abundance: .; d_gene: .; CDR3aa: CASSVWDVGNTEAFF; CDR3nt: TGTGCCAGCAGCGTATGGGACGTGGGAAACACTGAAGCTTTCTTT
v_gene: TRBV5-5; j_gene: TRBJ1-3; abundance: few; d_gene: TRBD1; CDR3aa: CASSLAAPGTGSGNTIYF; CDR3nt: TGTGCCAGCAGCTTGGCCGCTCCCGGGACAGGTTCTGGAAACACCATATATTTT
v_gene: TRBV14; j_gene: TRBJ1-1; abundance: .; d_gene: .; CDR3aa: CASSQTANTEAFF; CDR3nt: TGTGCCAGCAGCCAGACAGCGAACACTGAAGCTTTCTTT
v_gene: TRBV18; j_gene: TRBJ1-4; abundance: .; d_gene: TRBD1; CDR3aa: CASSPPAGQVKEKLFF; CDR3nt: TGTGCCAGCTCACCACCAGCGGGACAGGTGAAAGAAAAACTGTTTTTT
v_gene: TRBV9; j_gene: TRBJ2-5; abundance: .; d_gene: .; CDR3aa: CASSLGIAPGEETQYF; CDR3nt: TGTGCCAGCAGTCTAGGGATAGCCCCTGGCGAAGAGACCCAGTACTTC